The 5 T cell receptor beta chains given below trace back to one sample, sequenced in a study of cytotoxic CD8 clonotypes in ibrutinib-treated CLL (dated by TCRdb to the early 2020s). The method was the immunoSEQ multiplex PCR assay. TCRdb limited this immuneACCESS table to in-frame rearrangements with V and J called. A share of clones is missing; checked studies link under half to unresolved V genes, and the rest is unexplained. A total of more than 110,000 clones appear in this sample, 75% to 80% of them only once. The ten largest make up 5.1% of the sample. This specimen's time point label, per the study, means: less than 30 months on ibrutinib. The sample was PBMCs, taken after 24 months of ibrutinib treatment. The receptors originated from a human donor with chronic lymphocytic leukemia.

This sequence joins TRBV27 and TRBJ1-5; a possible D gene is TRBD1 (5 bases). Germline V gene data show CDR1 as MNHEY and CDR2 as SMNVEV (reference sequence). Trimming removed 2 bases at V and 4 bases at J, with 9 bases between. CDR3 size: 14 residues. DNA of the CDR3: TGTGCCAGCAGTTTACAGGGATGGAATCAGCCCCAGCATTTT. It yields the protein CASSLQGWNQPQHF.

The rearrangement uses TRBV7-8 and TRBJ1-5, with D maybe TRBD1 (5 bases). Germline lookup yields CDR1 SGHVS and CDR2 FQNEAQ. The CDR3 extends over 15 amino acids. The ends were cut back, 2 bases at V and 2 bases at J, with 10 bases in the middle. As DNA, the CDR3 is TGTGCCAGCAGCTTACGGGGGGTTGGCAATCAGCCCCAGCATTTT. Encoded protein: CASSLRGVGNQPQHF.

The V gene is TRBV7-9, the J gene TRBJ2-1; D is unclear. Germline V gives CDR1 SEHNR, CDR2 FQNEAQ (reference sequence). V gave up 1 base and J gave up 5 bases, with 6 bases separating them. The CDR3 runs 13 residues. This chain's CDR3 is CASSLGPNNEQFF. Written as DNA, the CDR3 is TGTGCCAGCAGCTTAGGCCCGAACAATGAGCAGTTCTTC.

The CDR3 bases are TGTGCCAGCAGCCCCCAGGGGGGGACCGACGAGCAGTACTTC. It is translated as CASSPQGGTDEQYF. The chain is built from TRBV7-3 and TRBJ2-7, with D possibly being TRBD1 or TRBD2 (7 bases each). The V gene's germline CDR1 is SGHTA and CDR2 FQGTGA. This CDR3 spans 14 amino acids. The V and J ends lost 5 bases and 5 bases respectively, with 16 bases between them. The full variable domain, with the rest looked up from reference TRBV7-3 and TRBJ2-7, is GAGVSQTPSNKVTEKGKYVELRCDPISGHTALYWYRQSLGQGPEFLIYFQGTGAADDSGLPNDRFFAVRPEGSVSTLKIQRTERGDSAVYLCASSPQGGTDEQYFGPGTRLTVT.

The CDR3 DNA reads TGCGCCAGCAGCCAAGAGCGGGCAGACTACAATGAGCAGTTCTTC. Residues: CASSQERADYNEQFF. The V and J genes are TRBV4-1 and TRBJ2-1; D perhaps matches TRBD2 (5 bases). V lost 0 bases and J lost 3, with 9 bases in between. Germline V gene lookup returns CDR1 MGHRA and CDR2 YSYEKL. The CDR3 extends over 15 amino acids.